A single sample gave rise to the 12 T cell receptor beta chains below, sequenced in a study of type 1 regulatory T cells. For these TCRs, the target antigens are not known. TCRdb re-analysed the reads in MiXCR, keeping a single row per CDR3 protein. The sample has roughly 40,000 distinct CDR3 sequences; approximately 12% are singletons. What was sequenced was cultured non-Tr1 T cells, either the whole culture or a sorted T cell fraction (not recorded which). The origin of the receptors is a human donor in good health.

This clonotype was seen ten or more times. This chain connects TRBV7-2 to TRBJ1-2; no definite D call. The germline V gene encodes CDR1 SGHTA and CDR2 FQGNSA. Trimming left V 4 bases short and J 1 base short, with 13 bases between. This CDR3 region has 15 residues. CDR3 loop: CASSSGVGSNYGYTF. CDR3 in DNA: TGTGCCAGCAGCTCAGGAGTGGGGAGTAACTATGGCTACACCTTC.

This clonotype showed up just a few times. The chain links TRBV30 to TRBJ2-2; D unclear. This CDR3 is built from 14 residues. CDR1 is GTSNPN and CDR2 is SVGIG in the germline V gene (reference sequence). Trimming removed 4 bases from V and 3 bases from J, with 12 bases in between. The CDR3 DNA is TGTGCCTGGACGGCGATTGGCTACACCGGGGAGCTGTTTTTT. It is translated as CAWTAIGYTGELFF.

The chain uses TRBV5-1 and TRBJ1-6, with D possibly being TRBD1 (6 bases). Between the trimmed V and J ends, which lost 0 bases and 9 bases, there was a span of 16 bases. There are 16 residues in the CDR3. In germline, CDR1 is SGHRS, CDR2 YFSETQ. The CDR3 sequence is CASSLAPKTGFSPLHF. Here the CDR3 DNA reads TGCGCCAGCAGCTTGGCCCCGAAAACAGGGTTTTCACCCCTCCACTTT.

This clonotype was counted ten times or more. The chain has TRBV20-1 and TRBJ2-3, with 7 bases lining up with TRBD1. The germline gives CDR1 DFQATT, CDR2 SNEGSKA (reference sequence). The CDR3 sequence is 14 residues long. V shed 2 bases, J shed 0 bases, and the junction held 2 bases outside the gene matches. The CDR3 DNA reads TGCAGTGCTAGACCAGGGGGAAGCACAGATACGCAGTATTTT. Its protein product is CSARPGGSTDTQYF.

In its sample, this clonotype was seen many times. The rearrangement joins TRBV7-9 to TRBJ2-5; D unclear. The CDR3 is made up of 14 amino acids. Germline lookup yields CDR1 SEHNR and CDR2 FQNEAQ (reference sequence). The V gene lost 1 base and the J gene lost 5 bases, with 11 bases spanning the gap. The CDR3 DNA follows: TGTGCCAGCAGCTTAGAACGGTTCCGGGAGACCCAGTACTTC. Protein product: CASSLERFRETQYF.

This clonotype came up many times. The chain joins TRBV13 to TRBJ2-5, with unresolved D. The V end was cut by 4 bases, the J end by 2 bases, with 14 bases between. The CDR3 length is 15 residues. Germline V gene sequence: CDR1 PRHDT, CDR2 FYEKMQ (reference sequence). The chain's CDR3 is CASSSSKGSQETQYF. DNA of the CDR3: TGTGCCAGCAGCTCATCGAAGGGATCACAAGAGACCCAGTACTTC. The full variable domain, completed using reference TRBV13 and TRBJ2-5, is AAGVIQSPRHLIKEKRETATLKCYPIPRHDTVYWYQQGPGQDPQFLISFYEKMQSDKGSIPDRFSAQQFSDYHSELNMSSLELGDSALYFCASSSSKGSQETQYFGPGTRLLVL.

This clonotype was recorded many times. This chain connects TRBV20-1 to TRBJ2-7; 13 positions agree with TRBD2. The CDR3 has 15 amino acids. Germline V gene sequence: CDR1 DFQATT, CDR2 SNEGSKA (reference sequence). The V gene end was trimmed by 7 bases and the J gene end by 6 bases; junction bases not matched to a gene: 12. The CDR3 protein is CSVSRGTSGIGEQYF. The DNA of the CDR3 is TGCAGTGTTTCTAGGGGGACTAGCGGGATCGGCGAGCAGTACTTC.

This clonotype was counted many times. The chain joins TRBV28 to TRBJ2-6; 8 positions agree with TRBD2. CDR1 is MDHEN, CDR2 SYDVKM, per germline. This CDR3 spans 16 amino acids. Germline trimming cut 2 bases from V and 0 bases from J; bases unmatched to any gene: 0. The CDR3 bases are TGTGCCAGCAGTTTACTAGCGGGCTCTGGGGCCAACGTCCTGACTTTC. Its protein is CASSLLAGSGANVLTF.

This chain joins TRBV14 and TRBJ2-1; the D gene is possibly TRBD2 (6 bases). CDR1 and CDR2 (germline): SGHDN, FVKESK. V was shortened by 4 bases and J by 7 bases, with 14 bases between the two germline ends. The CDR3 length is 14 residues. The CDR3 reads CASSPSHAGNEQFF. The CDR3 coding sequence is TGTGCCAGCAGCCCCTCGCATGCGGGAAATGAGCAGTTCTTC. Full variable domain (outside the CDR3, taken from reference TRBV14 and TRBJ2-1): EAGVTQFPSHSVIEKGQTVTLRCDPISGHDNLYWYRRVMGKEIKFLLHFVKESKQDESGMPNNRFLAERTGGTYSTLKVQPAELEDSGVYFCASSPSHAGNEQFFGPGTRLTVL.

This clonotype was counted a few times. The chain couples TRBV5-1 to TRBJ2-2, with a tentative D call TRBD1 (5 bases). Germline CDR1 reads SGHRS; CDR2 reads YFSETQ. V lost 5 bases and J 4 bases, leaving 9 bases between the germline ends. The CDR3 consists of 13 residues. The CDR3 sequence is CASSWGFTGELFF. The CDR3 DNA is TGCGCCAGCAGTTGGGGCTTCACCGGGGAGCTGTTTTTT.

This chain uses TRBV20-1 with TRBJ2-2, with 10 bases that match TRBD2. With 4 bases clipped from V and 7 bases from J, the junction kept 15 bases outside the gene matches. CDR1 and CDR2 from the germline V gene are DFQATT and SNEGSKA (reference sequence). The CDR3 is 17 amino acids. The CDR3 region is CSAKWESAGGVVGELFF. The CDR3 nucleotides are TGCAGTGCTAAATGGGAGTCAGCGGGAGGGGTGGTCGGGGAGCTGTTTTTT.

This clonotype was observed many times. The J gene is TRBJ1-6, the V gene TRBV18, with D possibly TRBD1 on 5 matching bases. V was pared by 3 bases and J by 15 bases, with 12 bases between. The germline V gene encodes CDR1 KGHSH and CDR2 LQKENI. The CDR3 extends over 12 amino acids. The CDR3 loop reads CASSPRAGLLHF. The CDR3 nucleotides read TGTGCCAGCTCACCCAGGGCAGGACTCCTCCACTTT. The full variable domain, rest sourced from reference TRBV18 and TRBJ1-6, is NAGVMQNPRHLVRRRGQEARLRCSPMKGHSHVYWYRQLPEEGLKFMVYLQKENIIDESGMPKERFSAEFPKEGPSILRIQQVVRGDSAAYFCASSPRAGLLHFGNGTRLTVT.